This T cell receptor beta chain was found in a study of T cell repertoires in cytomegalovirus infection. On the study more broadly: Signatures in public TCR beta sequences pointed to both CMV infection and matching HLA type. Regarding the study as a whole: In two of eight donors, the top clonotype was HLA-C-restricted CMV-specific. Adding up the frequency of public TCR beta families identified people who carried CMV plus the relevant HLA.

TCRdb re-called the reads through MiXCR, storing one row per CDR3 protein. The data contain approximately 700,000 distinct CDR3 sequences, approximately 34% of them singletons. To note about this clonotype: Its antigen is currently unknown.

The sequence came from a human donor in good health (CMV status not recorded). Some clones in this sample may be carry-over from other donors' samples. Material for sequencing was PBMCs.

CDR3 DNA sequence: TGTGCCACCAGTGATTTTCGGACAGGGAGCTCCTACAATGAGCAGTTCTTC. Its protein is CATSDFRTGSSYNEQFF. The rearrangement joins TRBV24-1 to TRBJ2-1, with 8 bases aligning to TRBD1. The J segment lost 0 bases and the V segment lost 1 base, leaving 4 bases of the junction unmatched. This CDR3 contains 17 residues. Per germline, CDR1 KGHDR and CDR2 SFDVKD.